This T cell receptor (beta chain) was sequenced for a study of vaccination and CD4 T cells after COVID-19. Study in general: Timing of post-vaccine sample collection was a median roughly 70 days after dose two, with a range of 14 to 241. Stimulation of the cells used overlapping spike peptide pools from SARS-CoV-2 and from the common cold coronaviruses HCoV-NL63, HCoV-OC43 and HCoV-229E.

A note on this clonotype: Its antigen is not identified.

Regarding treatment: roughly 11-day PBMC culture with coronavirus spike peptide pools or control peptides (ViraFEST assay). The collection of CD4+ T cells from the unexposed donor took place before the COVID-19 pandemic (2011-2018). Peptide pools at about 11 ug/ml, together with 8 to 10 IU/ml IL-2, were added to cultures of 1.5 million to 2.5 million PBMCs per well. If enough cells were available, CD4+ T cells from unexposed donors were probed with SARS-CoV-2 S/N and four cold-coronavirus spikes. Cultured CD4+ T cells had their DNA profiled by the Oncomine TCR Beta short-read assay. TCRdb called the PCR reads again in MiXCR, with one record for every CDR3 protein. The data show under 8,000 distinct CDR3 sequences, approximately 52% seen once. Germline lookup yields CDR1 MNHEY and CDR2 SVGEGT. V dropped 0 bases and J dropped 9 bases, with 12 bases sitting between them. CDR3 size: 15 residues.

This chain joins TRBV6-2 or TRBV6-3 and TRBJ1-6; D may be TRBD1 (5 bases). The specimen sequenced was CD4+ T cells from blood, cultured in vitro. This TCR was sampled from a human donor in good health. This chain's CDR3 is CASSYSGDGGSPLHF. In DNA, the CDR3 is TGTGCCAGCAGTTACTCTGGGGACGGAGGTTCACCCCTCCACTTT.